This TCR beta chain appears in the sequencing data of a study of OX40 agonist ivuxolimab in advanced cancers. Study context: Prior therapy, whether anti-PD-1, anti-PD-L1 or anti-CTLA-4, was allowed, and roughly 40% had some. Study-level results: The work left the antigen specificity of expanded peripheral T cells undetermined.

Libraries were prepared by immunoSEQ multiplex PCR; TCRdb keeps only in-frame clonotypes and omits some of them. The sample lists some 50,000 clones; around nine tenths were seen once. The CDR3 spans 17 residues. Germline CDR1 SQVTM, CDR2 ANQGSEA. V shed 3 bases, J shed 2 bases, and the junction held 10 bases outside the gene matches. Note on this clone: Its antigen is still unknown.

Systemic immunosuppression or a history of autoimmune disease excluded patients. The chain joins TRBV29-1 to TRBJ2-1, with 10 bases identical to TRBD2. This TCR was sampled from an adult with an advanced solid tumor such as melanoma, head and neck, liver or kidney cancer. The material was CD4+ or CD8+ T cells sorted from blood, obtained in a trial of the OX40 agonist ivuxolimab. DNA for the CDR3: TGCAGCGTTGATCCCCCTAGCGGGAGCGCTACCTACAATGAGCAGTTCTTC. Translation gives CSVDPPSGSATYNEQFF.